Here is one T cell receptor beta chain with its context. Which antigen it targets is not known. No much larger clone exists at a distance of one base, and base qualities are not known. The data stem from a study of cytomegalovirus exposure and HLA in healthy donors (dated by TCRdb to the late 2010s). Notes on the research overall: According to a later analysis, the 100 to 150 validation repertoires were produced on the same platform as the roughly 600 repertoires of the first cohort. To predict cytomegalovirus infection status, the study brought together high-throughput TCR immunosequencing, statistical association of individual TCRs with disease status, and machine learning. Along with the roughly 670-subject first cohort, a separate validation cohort of around 120 different subjects was used. The study was designed to test whether signatures of past pathogen exposure could be identified by cataloging public T cell receptors. Study-wide conclusions, independent of this receptor: The authors suggested that the approach could potentially be generalized to other disease states and immunological phenotypes. While some public TCRs were present in many individuals, most TCR sequences turned up only very rarely across donors. A total of 150 or so TCR beta chains were listed by the study as associated with cytomegalovirus. Three of the identified cytomegalovirus-associated TCR beta chains were confirmed in vitro to be specific for cytomegalovirus antigens. Subsequent analysis determined that TCRs grouped into clusters in the first cohort also showed a tendency toward co-occurrence across the approximately 110 validation repertoires, and roughly 95% of cluster scores exceeded 0. In both the original and validation cohorts, the classifier was reported to diagnose cytomegalovirus status with high specificity and sensitivity. The validation cohort had no HLA typing available for a later analysis, so co-occurrence within that cohort was assessed over all 120 or so repertoires.

V loses 4 bases of germline sequence and J loses 7 bases, and the interval between the two ends is 7 bases. Sequences ENHRY (CDR1) and SYGVKD (CDR2) are obtained from the germline V gene. Spanning cysteine to phenylalanine, the CDR3 consists of 12 amino acids. Only CDR3 DNA remains: 36 bases, in frame from the first base. The donors belonged to the validation cohort of around 110 subjects, which was separate from the roughly 700-subject first cohort. Library prep was done by the immunoSEQ multiplex PCR assay. The study's own analysis went as follows. A statistical classification framework was built for diagnosing cytomegalovirus status from the catalog of TCR beta chain sequences. TCRdb re-hosts the immuneACCESS table, in-frame sequences only. Its copies lack some clones; in the studies checked, an unresolved V gene accounts for under half of them, and the cause for the rest is not known. V and J calls plus clone size are reproduced from that table; the DNA served to infer D and trimming. A total of some 140,000 clones appear in this sample, about 83% of them only once. The top ten hold 1.4% of the sample.

This clonotype was sampled from a woman aged 25 to 39 in good health and CMV-seronegative. The sequenced sample consisted of PBMCs. The rearranged segments are TRBV10-3 and TRBJ1-4; D gene: possibly TRBD1, on 5 matching bases. The nucleotides read TGTGCCATCAGTGGTAGGGGTGAAAAACTGTTTTTT. It translates to CAISGRGEKLFF.